Listed here are 18 T cell receptor beta chains from one sample, sequenced in a study of T cell responses to AZD1222 COVID-19 vaccine. TCRdb's copy holds only in-frame clones and misses some; the assay was immunoSEQ multiplex PCR. Of approximately 100,000 clones listed, about nine tenths are singletons. Sequencing used peripheral blood, obtained 28 days after the second AZD1222 dose. All receptors derive from an adult who received the AZD1222 COVID-19 vaccine.

This rearrangement joins TRBV5-1 to TRBJ1-1; D is undetermined. The CDR3 is 13 amino acids. V dropped 0 bases and J dropped 1 base, with 4 bases sitting between them. The germline V gene encodes CDR1 SGHRS and CDR2 YFSETQ. CDR3 bases: TGCGCCAGCAGCTTGGAAGCGAACACTGAAGCTTTCTTT. Translated, it gives CASSLEANTEAFF.

The chain is built from TRBV7-9 and TRBJ2-2; D not resolved. Germline-derived CDR1 and CDR2 are SEHNR and FQNEAQ (reference sequence). The CDR3 has 15 amino acids. Trimming removed 0 bases from V and 4 bases from J, with 9 bases in between. The CDR3 spells CASSLASQATGELFF. The DNA for the CDR3 is TGTGCCAGCAGCTTAGCGTCGCAGGCCACCGGGGAGCTGTTTTTT. Combining the CDR3 with reference TRBV7-9 and TRBJ2-2 gives the whole variable domain DTGVSQNPRHKITKRGQNVTFRCDPISEHNRLYWYRQTLGQGPEFLTYFQNEAQLEKSRLLSDRFSAERPKGSFSTLEIQRTEQGDSAMYLCASSLASQATGELFFGEGSRLTVL.

This chain links TRBV19 with TRBJ1-5; perhaps TRBD1 as D (5 bases). Germline V CDR1 and CDR2: LNHDA, SQIVND (reference sequence). Trimming took off 1 base at V and 2 bases at J, with 9 bases between the two ends. The CDR3 covers 15 residues. CDR3 nucleotides: TGTGCCAGTAGTATAGCAAGGGGAGGCAATCAGCCCCAGCATTTT. Amino acid sequence: CASSIARGGNQPQHF.

The chain recombines TRBV5-6 with TRBJ2-6, with unresolved D. Trimming left V 2 bases short and J 4 bases short, with 4 bases between. Per germline, CDR1 SGHDT and CDR2 YYEEEE. The CDR3 consists of 13 residues. CDR3 coding DNA: TGTGCCAGCAGCTTCGCCGGGGCCAACGTCCTGACTTTC. Its protein product is CASSFAGANVLTF.

This chain links TRBV19 with TRBJ1-5; 9 nucleotides agree with TRBD1. The J segment lost 7 bases and the V segment lost 6 bases, leaving 16 bases of the junction unmatched. Germline V CDR1 and CDR2: LNHDA, SQIVND (reference sequence). The CDR3 is made up of 17 amino acids. The CDR3 DNA is TGTGCCAGTAGCTCAAGCGGGGGACAGGGTCGTGTGCAGCCCCAGCATTTT. The encoded protein is CASSSSGGQGRVQPQHF.

V and J are TRBV9 and TRBJ2-2; possible D gene TRBD2, 6 bases. Germline loops: CDR1 SGDLS, CDR2 YYNGEE. This CDR3 comprises 16 residues. V lost 0 bases and J 2 bases, leaving 11 bases between the germline ends. The CDR3 sequence: CASSVDTSSNTGELFF. CDR3 DNA sequence: TGTGCCAGCAGCGTAGATACTAGCTCTAACACCGGGGAGCTGTTTTTT.

The rearrangement links TRBV19 to TRBJ1-6, with D hard to call. V was cut by 5 bases and J by 9 bases, with 14 bases left in between. Germline V gene data show CDR1 as LNHDA and CDR2 as SQIVND (reference sequence). The CDR3 length is 14 residues. The CDR3 bases are TGTGCCAGTAGTCCCGGGCCTACGGGTTCACCCCTCCACTTT. Its protein is CASSPGPTGSPLHF.

This clone was recorded once. This sequence joins TRBV15 and TRBJ2-2; possibly TRBD1 or TRBD2 for D (5 bases each). Trimming removed 0 bases from V and 6 bases from J, with 5 bases in between. Germline-derived CDR1 and CDR2 are LNHNV and YYDKDF (reference sequence). This CDR3 has 13 residues. The CDR3 DNA is TGTGCCACCAGCAGAGAGGGGGCCGGGGAGCTGTTTTTT. Residues: CATSREGAGELFF.

The V and J genes are TRBV7-6 and TRBJ2-2; possibly TRBD2 for D (5 bases). This CDR3 has 17 amino acids. Germline CDR1 is SGHVS and CDR2 is FNYEAQ. V was cut by 0 bases and J by 6 bases, with 17 bases left in between. This chain's CDR3 is CASSLAPGEKSPGELFF. The CDR3 DNA sequence: TGTGCCAGCAGCTTAGCGCCCGGGGAGAAATCCCCCGGGGAGCTGTTTTTT.

J is TRBJ2-2 and V is TRBV27, with D possibly being TRBD1 (5 bases). CDR3 length: 16 residues. Germline V gene lookup returns CDR1 MNHEY and CDR2 SMNVEV (reference sequence). Trimming took 2 bases from V and 5 from J, leaving 15 bases between them. The chain's CDR3 is CASSLKGVIGTGELFF. The CDR3 DNA is TGTGCCAGCAGTTTAAAAGGGGTAATCGGTACCGGGGAGCTGTTTTTT.

This sequence joins TRBV4-1 and TRBJ1-5, with D perhaps TRBD1 (5 bases). Trimming pared 0 bases from V and 7 bases from J, leaving 13 bases between. This CDR3 has 15 residues. Germline CDR1 and CDR2: MGHRA and YSYEKL. CDR3 nucleotides: TGCGCCAGCAGCCAAGACAGGGCGCGAGAACAGCCCCAGCATTTT. Protein product: CASSQDRAREQPQHF.

This chain uses TRBV9 with TRBJ2-1; 10 bases line up with TRBD2. V was clipped by 4 bases and J by 0 bases; unmatched bases: 4. The CDR3 contains 16 residues. Germline V CDR1 and CDR2: SGDLS, YYNGEE. The CDR3, as DNA: TGTGCCAGCAGCTCCTTAGCGGGGGGCTCCTACAATGAGCAGTTCTTC. It yields the protein CASSSLAGGSYNEQFF.

V and J are TRBV27 and TRBJ1-1; 8 bases map to TRBD1. The CDR3 has 13 residues. The V segment lost 6 bases and the J segment 8 bases; nucleotides outside the gene matches: 8. The germline V gene encodes CDR1 MNHEY and CDR2 SMNVEV (reference sequence). CDR3 sequence: CASSGGDRIEAFF. The CDR3 nucleotides read TGTGCCAGCAGCGGAGGGGACAGGATCGAAGCTTTCTTT.

V gene TRBV10-3 combines with J gene TRBJ1-1; the D gene is possibly TRBD1 (5 bases). Trimming removed 6 bases at V and 6 bases at J, with 17 bases between. Per germline, CDR1 ENHRY and CDR2 SYGVKD. The CDR3 is 14 amino acids. The CDR3 reads CAISPRWGVSEAFF. The CDR3 DNA follows: TGTGCCATCAGCCCCAGGTGGGGGGTTTCTGAAGCTTTCTTT.

In its sample, this clone was seen a few times. The gene calls are TRBV7-9 and TRBJ1-4; unclear D gene. Germline V CDR1 and CDR2: SEHNR, FQNEAQ (reference sequence). Trimming removed 4 bases from V and 6 bases from J, with 12 bases in between. The CDR3 runs to 14 residues. The CDR3 sequence is CASSSRVVDEKLFF. In DNA, the CDR3 is TGTGCCAGCAGCTCTCGGGTGGTGGATGAAAAACTGTTTTTT.

The chain is built from TRBV6-2 or TRBV6-3 and TRBJ1-3, with D unclear. Germline assignment: CDR1 MNHEY and CDR2 SVGEGT. CDR3 length: 15 residues. Trimming cost V 2 bases and J 0 bases, with 8 bases left between them. CDR3 nucleotides: TGTGCCAGCAGTTACGAGGGCCGCTCTGGAAACACCATATATTTT. Its protein product is CASSYEGRSGNTIYF.

This clone was counted only a few times. V and J are TRBV27 and TRBJ1-1; D is ambiguous. This CDR3 is built from 15 residues. V was pared by 6 bases and J by 1 base, with 15 bases between. CDR1 and CDR2 from the germline V gene are MNHEY and SMNVEV (reference sequence). DNA for the CDR3: TGTGCCAGCAGCTTCTCGACCCTGGGGAACACTGAAGCTTTCTTT. Its translation: CASSFSTLGNTEAFF.

The chain is built from TRBV10-3 and TRBJ1-1, with D maybe TRBD1 (6 bases). Trimming stripped 11 bases from V and 4 bases from J, with 23 bases between. Germline V lookup: CDR1 ENHRY, CDR2 SYGVKD. The length of the CDR3 is 15 residues. The CDR3 region has the DNA TGTGCCTCTCATCGGCCAGGGGATGGTTTCACTGAAGCTTTCTTT. It is translated as CASHRPGDGFTEAFF.